This T cell receptor beta chain was documented in a study of OX40 agonist ivuxolimab in advanced cancers. Study information: Treatment of patients was with ivuxolimab, an agonistic anti-OX40 (CD134) antibody. Averaging approximately 60 years in age, with a range of 23 to 79, the cohort was about 85% male. Study conclusions and caveats: By week 6 at 0.1 to 3.0 mg/kg, blood CD4+ and CD8+ T cells had expanded clonally.

The data were produced by immunoSEQ multiplex PCR, yet TCRdb's version contains in-frame clones alone and is incomplete. The table lists roughly 66,000 clones, 65% to 90% of them singletons, with about 0.75% in the top ten. Comments on this clone: Its antigen is not known.

This CDR3 contains 13 residues. Germline CDR1 LGHNA, CDR2 YNFKEQ. V was clipped by 4 bases and J by 5 bases, with 11 bases between them. This chain uses TRBV4-2 with TRBJ1-2; D might be TRBD1 (6 bases). This clonotype was obtained from an adult with an advanced solid tumor such as melanoma, head and neck, liver or kidney cancer. The sequences come from CD4+ or CD8+ T cells sorted from blood, collected in a trial of the OX40 agonist ivuxolimab. CDR3: CASSPYGTYGYTF. In nucleotides, the CDR3 is TGTGCCAGCAGCCCGTACGGGACATATGGCTACACCTTC.